The 28 T cell receptor beta chains given below trace back to one sample, sequenced in a study of regulatory T cells in long-lasting Graves disease. Indicated time point: newly diagnosed GD, antithyroid drugs for less than 3 months. RNA from PBMCs was the source of the TCR library. According to the study, TCR beta libraries were built with iRepertoire HTBI primers and CDR3-region Arm-PCR. TCRdb reprocessed the multiplex PCR reads via MiXCR and lists one record per CDR3 protein. This repertoire shows 500,000 or so distinct CDR3 sequences, approximately 14% found once; its top ten account for more than 15%. This sample also appeared in a second study, on T cells in Graves' hyperthyroidism and ophthalmopathy.

Source: peripheral blood mononuclear cells (PBMCs), taken at new diagnosis, from a patient treated with antithyroid drugs. These receptors all come from a woman aged 45 to 65 with Graves disease.

The rearrangement links TRBV4-1 to TRBJ1-2, with 8 bases fitting TRBD1. CDR1 and CDR2 (germline): MGHRA, YSYEKL. Trimming removed 2 bases from V and 0 bases from J; junction bases left unmatched: 2. The CDR3 consists of 15 residues. The CDR3 sequence is CASSQTTGANYGYTF. In nucleotides, the CDR3 is TGCGCCAGCAGCCAAACGACAGGGGCTAACTATGGCTACACCTTC.

This clonotype occurred many times. J is TRBJ2-1 and V is TRBV27; 8 positions agree with TRBD2. The J segment lost 3 bases and the V segment lost 4 bases, leaving 5 bases of the junction unmatched. The length of the CDR3 is 15 residues. Germline V gene data show CDR1 as MNHEY and CDR2 as SMNVEV (reference sequence). The CDR3 protein is CASSSKREYYNEQFF. CDR3 nucleotides: TGTGCCAGCAGTTCCAAGCGGGAGTACTACAATGAGCAGTTCTTC.

This clonotype was counted many times. This chain links TRBV6-1 with TRBJ1-1, with TRBD1 as a possible D gene (6 bases). V lost 1 base and J lost 2, with 11 bases in between. The CDR3 has 15 residues. The germline CDR1 and CDR2 sequences are MNHNS and SASEGT. The CDR3 here is CASSEGVRGNTEAFF. CDR3 in DNA: TGTGCCAGCAGTGAAGGAGTCAGGGGAAACACTGAAGCTTTCTTT.

This clonotype was seen ten or more times. V gene TRBV7-8 combines with J gene TRBJ2-2; D uncertain. Germline assignment: CDR1 SGHVS and CDR2 FQNEAQ. The V gene lost 6 bases and the J gene lost 0 bases, with 17 bases spanning the gap. The CDR3 extends over 17 amino acids. The CDR3 DNA reads TGTGCCAGCAGTCACCCGGTATCAGGACCGAACACCGGGGAGCTGTTTTTT. Protein sequence: CASSHPVSGPNTGELFF.

This clonotype came up a few times. The rearrangement links TRBV5-1 to TRBJ2-7; TRBD1 matches at 9 bases. The CDR3 has 15 residues. Unmatched junction bases numbered 11, after V lost 3 bases and J lost 7 bases. Per germline, CDR1 SGHRS and CDR2 YFSETQ. The CDR3, as DNA: TGCGCCAGCAGCTGGGGGGACAGGGCTAGGCGGGAGCAGTACTTC. This gives the protein CASSWGDRARREQYF.

This clonotype was detected ten times or more. The rearrangement joins TRBV30 to TRBJ1-1, with no clear D. The CDR3 runs 13 residues. Germline lookup yields CDR1 GTSNPN and CDR2 SVGIG (reference sequence). The germline V and J ends were trimmed by 4 bases and 3 bases, with 12 bases remaining between them. CDR3 sequence (DNA): TGTGCCTGGACGCGGGCTCCGGACACTGAAGCTTTCTTT. It yields the protein CAWTRAPDTEAFF.

As concerns this clonotype: Given a much more abundant clone one base away, this may be a read error. The chain employs TRBV5-4 and TRBJ2-1; D may be TRBD1 (7 bases). Germline V gene data show CDR1 as SGHNT and CDR2 as YYREEE (reference sequence). This CDR3 is 15 amino acids long. Trimming shortened V by 0 bases and J by 5 bases, and 12 bases separated the two germline ends. The CDR3 region is CASSLAQGGDNEQFF. The CDR3 DNA sequence: TGTGCCAGCAGCTTGGCCCAGGGGGGCGACAATGAGCAGTTCTTC.

This clonotype appeared many times. The chain employs TRBV13 and TRBJ2-1, with 8 bases matching TRBD2. The J call may be faulty, since TRBJ2-5 better matches the DNA end. Germline V gene sequence: CDR1 PRHDT, CDR2 FYEKMQ (reference sequence). This CDR3 has 16 residues. CDR3 in DNA: TGTGCCAGCAGCTTAGGGGGTCGGCTAGCGGGAGAGACCCAGTACTTC. Protein: CASSLGGRLAGETQYF.

The CDR3 loop reads CASSQDGLAGALHFEQFF. The CDR3 nucleotides read TGTGCCAGCAGCCAAGACGGACTAGCGGGAGCGCTCCACTTTGAGCAGTTCTTC. The chain joins TRBV4-2 to TRBJ2-1; TRBD2 matches 13 bases. Germline values: CDR1 LGHNA, CDR2 YNFKEQ. V shed 0 bases and J 9 bases; nucleotides not matched to a gene: 11. The CDR3 contains 18 residues.

This clonotype was recorded a few times. The genes are TRBV6-5 and TRBJ2-5; D call uncertain. Germline V gene lookup returns CDR1 MNHEY and CDR2 SVGAGI. This CDR3 is 16 amino acids long. With 4 bases removed from V and 3 bases from J, the gap between germline ends came to 18 bases. The CDR3 here is CASSSLIGLTEETQYF. The CDR3 bases are TGTGCCAGCAGTTCCCTGATCGGTTTGACTGAAGAGACCCAGTACTTC.

This clonotype came up a few times. Here the CDR3 DNA reads TGTGCCAGCAGCCAAGATCCGCCGGACAGGGAGGCCGGGGAGCTGTTTTTT. Translation gives CASSQDPPDREAGELFF. The chain couples TRBV3-1 to TRBJ2-2; 8 nucleotides align to TRBD1. The CDR3 is 17 residues long. The V and J ends lost 0 bases and 6 bases, in that order; junction bases with no gene match: 9. Germline CDR1 reads LGHDT; CDR2 reads YNNKEL (reference sequence).

This clonotype has at least ten counts. The rearrangement uses TRBV2 and TRBJ2-7, with 8 nucleotides matching TRBD1. Germline CDR1 and CDR2: SNHLY and FYNNEI. J gave up 0 bases and V 8 bases, and 18 bases lay outside the gene matches. The CDR3 runs to 18 residues. The DNA for the CDR3 is TGTGCCAGCTCCGCAGTTGGGAGGTTGGGACAGGCCTCCTACGAGCAGTACTTC. This encodes CASSAVGRLGQASYEQYF.

This clonotype occurred a few times. This rearrangement joins TRBV12-3 or TRBV12-4 to TRBJ2-1, with D maybe TRBD2 (6 bases). The J call may be in error: the DNA end matches TRBJ2-5 better. This CDR3 has 14 residues. The DNA of the CDR3 is TGTGCCAGCAGCTACCTAGCGAGCCAAGAGACCCAGTACTTC. Translated: CASSYLASQETQYF.

The table lists this clonotype with many counts. The chain has TRBV5-1 and TRBJ2-1, with 8 bases identical to TRBD2. CDR1 SGHRS and CDR2 YFSETQ come from the germline V gene. The CDR3 loop spans 16 amino acids. V lost 1 base and J lost 7; bases outside the gene matches: 10. In DNA form, the CDR3 reads TGCGCCAGCAGCTTGCTCACAGCGGGAGTTGGGAATGAGCAGTTCTTC. It specifies CASSLLTAGVGNEQFF.

The DNA for the CDR3 is TGTGCCAGCAGCTTCCGGGAGGTCTACGAGCAGTACTTC. This gives the protein CASSFREVYEQYF. The chain has TRBV11-2 and TRBJ2-7, with 7 bases that match TRBD2. The V segment lost 3 bases and the J segment 3 bases; nucleotides outside the gene matches: 2. Germline V CDR1 and CDR2: SGHAT, FQNNGV. The CDR3 is 13 amino acids. Combining the CDR3 with reference TRBV11-2 and TRBJ2-7 gives the whole variable domain EAGVAQSPRYKIIEKRQSVAFWCNPISGHATLYWYQQILGQGPKLLIQFQNNGVVDDSQLPKDRFSAERLKGVDSTLKIQPAKLEDSAVYLCASSFREVYEQYFGPGTRLTVT.

J is TRBJ2-5 and V is TRBV20-1; 7 bases match TRBD2. The length of the CDR3 is 14 residues. J lost 5 bases, V lost 2 bases, and 8 bases had no gene match. Germline lookup yields CDR1 DFQATT and CDR2 SNEGSKA (reference sequence). Here the CDR3 reads CSARLSGTGETQYF. The CDR3 DNA follows: TGCAGTGCTAGACTCAGCGGGACGGGGGAGACCCAGTACTTC.

This clonotype showed up just a few times. This sequence joins TRBV7-2 and TRBJ1-5; no clear D gene. CDR1 and CDR2 (germline): SGHTA, FQGNSA. Trimming removed 1 base from V and 3 bases from J, with 10 bases in between. The CDR3 extends over 15 amino acids. The chain's CDR3 is CASSLVPNSNQPQHF. Here the CDR3 DNA reads TGTGCCAGCAGCTTAGTCCCCAATTCCAATCAGCCCCAGCATTTT.

There are many counts of this clonotype. The chain is built from TRBV12-3 or TRBV12-4 and TRBJ2-3; D remains unclear. Trimming removed 3 bases at V and 4 bases at J, with 8 bases between. CDR3 length: 13 amino acids. Here the CDR3 DNA reads TGTGCCAGCAGTTTTTCTTTCGCAGATACGCAGTATTTT. This sequence encodes CASSFSFADTQYF.

This clonotype was counted at least ten times. This sequence joins TRBV12-3 or TRBV12-4 and TRBJ1-2; 8 bases match TRBD1. V gave up 6 bases and J gave up 3 bases; unmatched junction bases: 3. This CDR3 comprises 13 residues. CDR3 residues: CASRTTGDYGYTF. The CDR3 DNA follows: TGTGCCAGCAGGACGACAGGGGACTATGGCTACACCTTC.

This sequence joins TRBV28 and TRBJ1-5; 12 bases map to TRBD1. J lost 0 bases, V lost 3 bases, and 3 bases had no gene match. Germline loops: CDR1 MDHEN, CDR2 SYDVKM. The CDR3 sequence is 17 residues long. The CDR3 loop is CASSFGTGGYSNQPQHF. In DNA form, the CDR3 reads TGTGCCAGCAGTTTTGGGACAGGGGGCTATAGCAATCAGCCCCAGCATTTT. The full variable domain, its missing parts supplied by reference TRBV28 and TRBJ1-5, is DVKVTQSSRYLVKRTGEKVFLECVQDMDHENMFWYRQDPGLGLRLIYFSYDVKMKEKGDIPEGYSVSREKKERFSLILESASTNQTSMYLCASSFGTGGYSNQPQHFGDGTRLSIL.

There are many counts of this clonotype. This chain uses TRBV28 with TRBJ2-7, with no clear D. V shed 3 bases and J shed 3 bases, with 24 bases lying between them. The germline gives CDR1 MDHEN, CDR2 SYDVKM. This CDR3 spans 18 amino acids. CDR3 in DNA: TGTGCCAGCAGTTTGTGGGCATGGGCGCAACCGGTAAACTACGAGCAGTACTTC. As protein: CASSLWAWAQPVNYEQYF.

This clonotype was picked up many times. The genes are TRBV11-2 and TRBJ2-7; D is unclear. The germline gives CDR1 SGHAT, CDR2 FQNNGV. The CDR3 covers 14 residues. The germline V and J ends were trimmed by 8 bases and 0 bases, with 14 bases remaining between them. The CDR3 DNA reads TGTGCCAGCTGTAAGGACCAACTCTCCTACGAGCAGTACTTC. Translated: CASCKDQLSYEQYF.

Only a few counts were recorded for this clonotype. This sequence joins TRBV19 and TRBJ2-3; maybe TRBD2 (6 bases). This CDR3 has 14 amino acids. CDR1 LNHDA and CDR2 SQIVND come from the germline V gene (reference sequence). The V end was cut by 3 bases, the J end by 5 bases, with 12 bases between. DNA for the CDR3: TGTGCCAGTAGTATCGCGGCGGGGCGAGATACGCAGTATTTT. It codes for CASSIAAGRDTQYF.

This clonotype has at least ten counts. The V call is TRBV28, the J call TRBJ2-7, with 11 bases fitting TRBD1. This CDR3 has 15 amino acids. Germline CDR1 is MDHEN and CDR2 is SYDVKM. V trimming: 5 bases; J trimming: 3 bases; junction bases outside the gene matches: 6. This CDR3 reads CASSPGTGGGYEQYF. The CDR3 bases are TGTGCCAGCAGTCCCGGGACAGGGGGGGGCTACGAGCAGTACTTC.

There are many counts of this clonotype. The genes are TRBV7-2 and TRBJ2-3; TRBD2 matches at 9 bases. V dropped 2 bases and J dropped 0; count of bases not matched to a gene: 3. The CDR3 loop spans 16 amino acids. The germline V gene has CDR1 SGHTA and CDR2 FQGNSA. The CDR3 sequence is CASSLWLAGSTDTQYF. CDR3 DNA sequence: TGTGCCAGCAGCTTATGGCTAGCGGGAAGCACAGATACGCAGTATTTT. Full variable domain (missing parts from reference TRBV7-2 and TRBJ2-3): GAGVSQSPSNKVTEKGKDVELRCDPISGHTALYWYRQSLGQGLEFLIYFQGNSAPDKSGLPSDRFSAERTGGSVSTLTIQRTQQEDSAVYLCASSLWLAGSTDTQYFGPGTRLTVL.

This clonotype has ten or more counts. J is TRBJ2-2 and V is TRBV2, with unresolved D. V was pared by 7 bases and J by 0 bases, with 9 bases between. Germline CDR1 reads SNHLY; CDR2 reads FYNNEI. The CDR3 has 14 residues. The CDR3 bases are TGTGCCAGCAATCTAGAAGCGAACACCGGGGAGCTGTTTTTT. Protein: CASNLEANTGELFF. The full variable domain, rest sourced from reference TRBV2 and TRBJ2-2, is EPEVTQTPSHQVTQMGQEVILRCVPISNHLYFYWYRQILGQKVEFLVSFYNNEISEKSEIFDDQFSVERPDGSNFTLKIRSTKLEDSAMYFCASNLEANTGELFFGEGSRLTVL.

The chain joins TRBV6-2 or TRBV6-3 to TRBJ1-3; D is uncertain. Germline V lookup: CDR1 MNHEY, CDR2 SVGEGT. The germline V and J ends were trimmed by 2 bases and 5 bases, with 7 bases remaining between them. This CDR3 has 13 amino acids. The chain's CDR3 is CASSYNSRNTIYF. CDR3 sequence (DNA): TGTGCCAGCAGTTACAACAGCAGAAACACCATATATTTT.

At least ten counts were recorded for this clonotype. This chain links TRBV15 with TRBJ1-2, with D possibly TRBD1 on 6 matching bases. CDR1 is LNHNV, CDR2 YYDKDF, per germline (reference sequence). V lost 0 bases and J 7 bases, leaving 21 bases between the germline ends. The CDR3 extends over 17 amino acids. In DNA, the CDR3 is TGTGCCACCAGCAGAGATCCGCGGGGGGGGCCGCGGGTTGGCTACACCTTC. Protein sequence: CATSRDPRGGPRVGYTF.